One sample yielded the 30 T cell receptor delta chains listed below, sequenced in a study of gamma-delta chains in newborns, infants, children. TCRdb re-called clones from the reads via CATT. The sample lists about 4,000 delta-chain clones, 44% seen once, with around 7.8% in the top ten. The source material was blood, sampled at week 6. The receptor source for this set is a child who was a newborn, infant or young child, either healthy, febrile or measles-vaccinated (not recorded which).

For this clone: A much larger clone differs by one base, so this may be a read error. This sample also contains other DNA sequences that code for the same CDR3. CDR3 nucleotide sequence: TGTGCCTGTGACACCGCGGGGGCCCTTTCCTCCTGGGACACCCGTCAGATGTTTTTC. It translates to CACDTAGALSSWDTRQMFF. The gene calls are TRDV2 and TRDJ3; D possibly uses TRDD2 or TRDD3 (5 bases each). The CDR3 covers 19 residues. Germline values: CDR1 GEAIGNYY, CDR2 EKD.

V is TRDV1 and J is TRDJ2; 12 bases map to TRDD3. This CDR3 region has 22 residues. CDR1 and CDR2 (germline): TSWWSYY, QGS. Unmatched junction bases numbered 17, after V lost 3 bases and J lost 0 bases. CDR3 nucleotides: TGTGCTCTTGGGGACTACGGCCTTCCCTACTGGGGGATACAAGCTTTGACAGCACAACTCTTCTTT. Translated: CALGDYGLPYWGIQALTAQLFF.

The chain has TRDV1 and TRDJ1; 11 nucleotides match TRDD3. The germline CDR1 and CDR2 sequences are TSWWSYY and QGS. Trimming took 2 bases from V and 7 from J; bases not matched to a gene: 24. The CDR3 extends over 21 amino acids. CDR3 sequence (DNA): TGTGCTCTTGGGGAATACCTCTTGATCCTACTGGGGGATAAGGGGGCTGGTAAACTCATCTTT. As protein: CALGEYLLILLGDKGAGKLIF.

A remark on this clone: This may stem from a read error, because a much larger clone lies one nucleotide away. The J gene is TRDJ3, the V gene TRDV2, with D perhaps TRDD3 (5 bases). Germline CDR1 and CDR2: GEAIGNYY and EKD. This CDR3 contains 17 residues. This CDR3 is CACDTPGGTWDTRRMFF. The CDR3 DNA reads as TGTGCCTGTGACACCCCGGGGGGTACCTGGGACACCCGACGGATGTTTTTC.

By its share, this clone is medium-sized. The CDR3 bases are TGTGCCTGTGACACCGTTGGGGGATCGGGAAACACCGATAAACTCATCTTT. Its protein is CACDTVGGSGNTDKLIF. V gene TRDV2 combines with J gene TRDJ1; 8 bases are shared with TRDD3. Germline V gene data show CDR1 as GEAIGNYY and CDR2 as EKD. The J segment lost 0 bases and the V segment lost 0 bases, leaving 8 bases of the junction unmatched. CDR3 length: 17 residues.

This clone was picked up a small number of times. The rearrangement links TRDV2 to TRDJ1; possibly TRDD3 for D (6 bases). Trimming removed 5 bases at V and 0 bases at J, with 12 bases between. The CDR3 consists of 14 residues. Germline-derived CDR1 and CDR2 are GEAIGNYY and EKD. CDR3 amino acids: CACGWGLYTDKLIF. The CDR3 DNA reads TGTGCCTGTGGCTGGGGACTTTACACCGATAAACTCATCTTT.

Concerning this clone itself: A read error may be the cause here, since a much bigger clone is one base away. V gene TRDV2 combines with J gene TRDJ1, with 12 bases that match TRDD3. J lost 0 bases, V lost 5 bases, and 9 bases had no gene match. Germline assignment: CDR1 GEAIGNYY and CDR2 EKD. The CDR3 runs 17 residues. CDR3 DNA: TGTGCCTGTGGCGTACTGGGGGATACCGAATACACCGATAAACTCATCTTT. Protein product: CACGVLGDTEYTDKLIF.

This clone qualifies as medium-sized. The CDR3 spells CALGELVIPPPYTDKLIF. CDR3 DNA sequence: TGTGCTCTTGGGGAACTAGTAATCCCCCCTCCGTACACCGATAAACTCATCTTT. The chain has TRDV1 and TRDJ1; no definite D call. The V end lost 0 bases, the J end lost 0 bases, and 17 bases lay between the germline ends. From germline, CDR1 is TSWWSYY and CDR2 QGS. The CDR3 has 18 residues.

A remark on this clone: A much larger clonotype is one base distant, so this may be a read error. J is TRDJ1 and V is TRDV2; the D gene is possibly TRDD3 (7 bases). CDR3 length equals 16 residues. V lost 3 bases to trimming and J lost 6 bases, with 22 bases between them. The germline V gene encodes CDR1 GEAIGNYY and CDR2 EKD. The CDR3 nucleotides read TGTGCCTGTGACGGAATAGTACTGGGGAGTGAAAATAAACTCATCTTT. It codes for CACDGIVLGSENKLIF.

The J gene is TRDJ1, the V gene TRDV2; 7 bases line up with TRDD3. The CDR3 sequence is 17 residues long. Trimming at V came to 3 bases and at J to 0 bases, leaving 12 bases not matched to a gene. Germline CDR1 reads GEAIGNYY; CDR2 reads EKD. The CDR3 here is CACDLPGDRPYTDKLIF. CDR3 nucleotides: TGTGCCTGTGACCTTCCCGGGGATAGACCGTACACCGATAAACTCATCTTT.

This clone is medium-sized within its sample. The J gene is TRDJ1, the V gene TRAV29/DV5, with TRDD3 matching over 10 bases. The V gene's germline CDR1 is NSMFDY and CDR2 ISSIKDK. The CDR3 length is 17 residues. Unmatched junction bases numbered 13, after V lost 5 bases and J lost 0 bases. Written as DNA, the CDR3 is TGTGCAGCCTATTTAGGGGGGGATACGACGTACACCGATAAACTCATCTTT. Translating it yields CAAYLGGDTTYTDKLIF.

Remarks on this clone: A read error is possible here, since a much larger clone lies one base away. The same CDR3 can be traced to other DNA sequences in this sample. This chain links TRDV2 with TRDJ3; the match to TRDD3 covers 12 bases. The CDR3 extends over 21 amino acids. CDR1 is GEAIGNYY, CDR2 EKD, per germline. The DNA for the CDR3 is TGTGCATGTGACTCCATACTGGGGGATACAAGAGGGTCCTGGGACACCCGACAGATGTTTTTC. This codes for CACDSILGDTRGSWDTRQMFF.

Concerning this clone itself: A much larger clone differs from this one at a single base, so this may be a read error. The V and J genes are TRDV1 and TRDJ1, with D possibly TRDD3 on 6 matching bases. V was clipped by 5 bases and J by 6 bases, with 25 bases between them. CDR3 length equals 17 residues. Per germline, CDR1 TSWWSYY and CDR2 QGS. The CDR3 DNA sequence: TGTGCTCTTGGGTCCCCTTTATTCGGATACCCAGAAAATAAACTCATCTTT. It yields the protein CALGSPLFGYPENKLIF.

This clone counts as medium-sized. This chain joins TRDV1 and TRDJ2; 11 bases match TRDD3. With 0 bases clipped from V and 2 bases from J, the junction kept 14 bases outside the gene matches. Germline V lookup: CDR1 TSWWSYY, CDR2 QGS. This CDR3 has 21 residues. CDR3 protein: CALGELGAAYWGIRLTAQLFF. The CDR3 DNA follows: TGTGCTCTTGGGGAACTGGGGGCCGCGTACTGGGGGATAAGGTTGACAGCACAACTCTTCTTT.

This clone was counted a few times. The sample has other DNA sequences that encode this CDR3 too. This chain joins TRDV2 and TRDJ3; a weak D match, TRDD3 (6 bases). The germline V gene has CDR1 GEAIGNYY and CDR2 EKD. V lost 0 bases and J lost 0, with 11 bases in between. The CDR3 spans 18 residues. CDR3 protein: CACDTWGESSWDTRQMFF. DNA for the CDR3: TGTGCCTGTGACACCTGGGGGGAGAGCTCCTGGGACACCCGACAGATGTTTTTC.

This chain uses TRDV1 with TRDJ1; 8 nucleotides match TRDD3. Trimming took 1 base from V and 0 from J; bases not matched to a gene: 10. This CDR3 contains 18 residues. CDR1 is TSWWSYY and CDR2 is QGS in the germline V gene. The CDR3 DNA reads TGTGCTCTTGGGGAACCTACGTGGGATGGGGGATACACCGATAAACTCATCTTT. Its protein product is CALGEPTWDGGYTDKLIF.

By share, this clone ranks as large (0.1 to 1%). Other DNA sequences in this sample translate to the same CDR3. The V and J genes are TRDV2 and TRDJ1; TRDD3 matches 8 bases. V lost 4 bases, J lost 0 bases, and 3 bases stayed unmatched. Germline-derived CDR1 and CDR2 are GEAIGNYY and EKD. The CDR3 contains 14 residues. The CDR3 DNA follows: TGTGCCTGTGATAGACTGGGGGACACCGATAAACTCATCTTT. It codes for CACDRLGDTDKLIF.

This clone was seen only a few times. The chain joins TRDV3 to TRDJ1, with 8 bases aligning to TRDD3. The CDR3 is 20 residues long. The V gene's germline CDR1 is TVYSNPD and CDR2 GDNSRS (reference sequence). V trimming: 2 bases; J trimming: 4 bases; junction bases outside the gene matches: 27. CDR3 sequence: CAFRSSPLAPGLGDLDKLIF. The CDR3, as DNA: TGTGCCTTTCGGAGCTCTCCATTAGCGCCCGGCCTGGGGGACCTCGATAAACTCATCTTT.

Details on this clone: Other nucleotide sequences from this sample produce the same CDR3. V gene TRDV2 combines with J gene TRDJ1; TRDD3 is a possible D gene (7 bases). Per the germline V gene, CDR1 is GEAIGNYY and CDR2 is EKD. The CDR3 spans 21 residues. The ends were cut back, 3 bases at V and 0 bases at J, with 31 bases in the middle. The CDR3 DNA follows: TGTGCCTGTGACCCCTGGGGCTTCCTCCATGGGGATAAGGACGACACCGATAAACTCATCTTT. Encoded protein: CACDPWGFLHGDKDDTDKLIF.

Turning to this clone: At one end, the junction sequence differs from germline, possibly due to a read error. Other DNA sequences in this specimen translate into the identical CDR3. The chain joins TRDV2 to TRDJ1, with 8 positions matching TRDD3. The CDR3 loop spans 20 amino acids. The V gene's germline CDR1 is GEAIGNYY and CDR2 EKD. This CDR3 reads CACDTFFPTGGQSYTDKLIF. For the CDR3, the DNA is TGTGCCTGTGACACCTTCTTCCCCACTGGGGGCCAAAGTTACACCGATAAACTCATCTTC.

This clone is deemed medium-sized (0.01 to 0.1%). The chain is built from TRDV1 and TRDJ1; 7 nucleotides agree with TRDD3. The CDR3 is made up of 18 amino acids. Germline V gene data show CDR1 as TSWWSYY and CDR2 as QGS. Unmatched junction bases numbered 17, after V lost 7 bases and J lost 0 bases. The CDR3 bases are TGTGCTCTTGTGGGCTGGGGGGAACTCCCCTGGGACACCGATAAACTCATCTTT. Protein product: CALVGWGELPWDTDKLIF.

This clone is labeled medium-sized. The chain links TRDV1 to TRDJ1; TRDD3 agrees at 10 bases. Germline V gene sequence: CDR1 TSWWSYY, CDR2 QGS. The CDR3 covers 18 residues. Losses at the gene ends were 3 bases for V and 3 bases for J; bases not matched to a gene: 13. CDR3 in amino acids: CALGDACLWGIQPDKLIF. CDR3 bases: TGTGCTCTTGGGGATGCTTGCCTATGGGGGATACAACCCGATAAACTCATCTTT.

V usage is TRDV1 and J usage is TRDJ1, with D possibly matching TRDD3 (5 bases). Germline values: CDR1 TSWWSYY, CDR2 QGS. Trimming took 2 bases from V and 1 from J, leaving 26 bases between them. The CDR3 contains 20 residues. DNA of the CDR3: TGTGCTCTTGGGGAAGTAATCTACGCCGGGGGCCAAGCGGCCACCGATAAACTCATCTTT. Protein product: CALGEVIYAGGQAATDKLIF.

Of note for this clone: Relative to the germline gene, one junction end is altered; a read error may explain this. Other nucleotide sequences from this sample produce the same CDR3. The gene calls are TRDV2 and TRDJ1; TRDD3 is a possible D gene (5 bases). CDR3 length equals 19 residues. Germline CDR1 is GEAIGNYY and CDR2 is EKD. CDR3 in amino acids: CACDLIRRWGTSYTDKLIF. CDR3 DNA sequence: TGTGCCTGTGACTTAATACGGAGGTGGGGCACTTCGTACACCGATAAGCTCATCTTT.

This chain connects TRDV2 to TRDJ1; 7 nucleotides agree with TRDD3. Losses at the gene ends were 3 bases for V and 0 bases for J; bases not matched to a gene: 15. Germline CDR1 GEAIGNYY, CDR2 EKD. The CDR3 is 18 amino acids. CDR3 sequence (DNA): TGTGCCTGTGACGCCGTCCTGGGGGGGACGAAGTACACCGATAAACTCATCTTT. It codes for CACDAVLGGTKYTDKLIF.

Note on this clone: A read error is likely here: a far larger clone is one base away. Other DNA variants within this sample encode the same CDR3. V gene TRDV1 combines with J gene TRDJ1, with 10 bases lining up with TRDD3. The CDR3 is made up of 22 amino acids. Germline V gene sequence: CDR1 TSWWSYY, CDR2 QGS. Trimming cost V 0 bases and J 0 bases; bases outside gene matches: 19. CDR3 region: CALGELPTSYWGIVAYTDKLIF. The CDR3 nucleotides are TGTGCTCTTGGGGAACTACCTACATCGTACTGGGGGATCGTTGCGTACACCGATAAACTCATCTTT.

Comment on this clone: A read error is possible here, since a much larger clone lies one base away. Other nucleotide sequences from this sample produce the same CDR3. V usage is TRDV2 and J usage is TRDJ3, with a possible D match to TRDD3 (6 bases). The CDR3 loop spans 20 amino acids. The V gene lost 0 bases and the J gene lost 0 bases, with 17 bases spanning the gap. Germline assignment: CDR1 GEAIGNYY and CDR2 EKD. CDR3 region: CACDTGGLGDRSWDTRQMFF. CDR3 bases: TGTGCCTGTGACACCGGGGGACTAGGGGACCGCTCCTGGGACACCCGACAGATGTTTTTC.

V usage is TRDV1 and J usage is TRDJ1, with D unresolved. CDR3 size: 16 residues. The germline V gene encodes CDR1 TSWWSYY and CDR2 QGS. Trimming cost V 2 bases and J 4 bases, with 17 bases left between them. DNA for the CDR3: TGTGCTCTTGGGGAAGGAGTCGGGGCCGTCTGCGATAAACTCATCTTT. Protein sequence: CALGEGVGAVCDKLIF.

To note about this clone: With a much larger clone just one base away, this may be a read error. This specimen includes other DNA sequences encoding the same CDR3. The rearrangement links TRDV2 to TRDJ1; D not resolved. Germline lookup yields CDR1 GEAIGNYY and CDR2 EKD. The CDR3 spans 16 residues. Here the CDR3 reads CACERGRVSRTDKLIF. Written as DNA, the CDR3 is TGTGCCTGTGAAAGGGGCCGTGTGTCGAGGACCGATAAGCTCATCTTT.

This clone is deemed medium-sized. Other DNA sequences in this sample translate to the same CDR3. DNA for the CDR3: TGTGCCTGTGACACCGTAGCCTCTAGAGATAAACTCATCTTT. Protein sequence: CACDTVASRDKLIF. The V and J genes are TRDV2 and TRDJ1, with unresolved D. CDR3 length equals 14 residues. Trimming removed 0 bases at V and 5 bases at J, with 12 bases between. Germline V gives CDR1 GEAIGNYY, CDR2 EKD.